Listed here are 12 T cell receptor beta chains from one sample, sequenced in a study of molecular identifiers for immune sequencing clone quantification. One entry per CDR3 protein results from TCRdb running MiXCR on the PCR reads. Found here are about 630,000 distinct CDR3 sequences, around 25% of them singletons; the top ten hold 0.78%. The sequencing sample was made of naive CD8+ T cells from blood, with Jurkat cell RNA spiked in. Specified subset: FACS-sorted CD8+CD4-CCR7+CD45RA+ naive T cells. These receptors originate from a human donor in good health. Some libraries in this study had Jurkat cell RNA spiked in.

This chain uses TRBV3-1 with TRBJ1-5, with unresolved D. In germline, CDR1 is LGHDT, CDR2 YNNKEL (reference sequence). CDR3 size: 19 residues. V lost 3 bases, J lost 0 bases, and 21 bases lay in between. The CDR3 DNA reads TGTGCCAGCAGCCATAAGGACGGCTCCCGGGTTGATAGCAATCAGCCCCAGCATTTT. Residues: CASSHKDGSRVDSNQPQHF.

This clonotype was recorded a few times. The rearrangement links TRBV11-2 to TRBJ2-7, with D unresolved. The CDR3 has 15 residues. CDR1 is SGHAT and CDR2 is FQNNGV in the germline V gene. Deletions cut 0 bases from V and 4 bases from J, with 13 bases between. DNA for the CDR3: TGTGCCAGCAGCTTAGATTGGATTACAGCGTACGAGCAGTACTTC. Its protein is CASSLDWITAYEQYF.

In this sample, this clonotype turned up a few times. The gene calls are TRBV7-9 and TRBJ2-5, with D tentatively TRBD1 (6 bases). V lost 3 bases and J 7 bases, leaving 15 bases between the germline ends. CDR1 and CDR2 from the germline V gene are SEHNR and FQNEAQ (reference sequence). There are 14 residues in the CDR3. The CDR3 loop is CASSLDSNKGTQYF. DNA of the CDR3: TGTGCCAGCAGCTTGGACAGCAACAAGGGGACCCAGTACTTC.

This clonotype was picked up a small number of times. In nucleotides, the CDR3 is TGCAGTGCTAGATACAGGGATCCAGAAGCTTTCTTT. Amino acid sequence: CSARYRDPEAFF. The V call is TRBV20-1, the J call TRBJ1-1; D is possibly TRBD1 (6 bases). CDR3 length: 12 amino acids. V was shortened by 2 bases and J by 8 bases, with 12 bases between the two germline ends. Germline CDR1 is DFQATT and CDR2 is SNEGSKA (reference sequence).

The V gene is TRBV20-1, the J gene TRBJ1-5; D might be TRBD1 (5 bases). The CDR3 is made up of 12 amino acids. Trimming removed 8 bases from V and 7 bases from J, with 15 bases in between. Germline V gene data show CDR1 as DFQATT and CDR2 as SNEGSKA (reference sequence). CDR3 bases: TGCAGTACCCCAGGGAAAGACCAGCCCCAGCATTTT. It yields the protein CSTPGKDQPQHF.

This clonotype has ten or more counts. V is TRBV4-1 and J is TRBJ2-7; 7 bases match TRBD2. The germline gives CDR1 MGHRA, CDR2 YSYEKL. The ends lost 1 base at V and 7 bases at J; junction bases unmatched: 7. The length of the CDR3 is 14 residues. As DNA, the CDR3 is TGCGCCAGCAGCCAAGTTCGCGGGGGAGAAGAGCAGTACTTC. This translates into CASSQVRGGEEQYF.

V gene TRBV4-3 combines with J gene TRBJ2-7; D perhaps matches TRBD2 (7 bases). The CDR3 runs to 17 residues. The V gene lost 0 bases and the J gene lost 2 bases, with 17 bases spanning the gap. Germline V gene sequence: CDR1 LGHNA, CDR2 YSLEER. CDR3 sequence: CASSQDRGTTEPYEQYF. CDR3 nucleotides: TGCGCCAGCAGCCAAGATAGGGGGACTACCGAGCCCTACGAGCAGTACTTC.

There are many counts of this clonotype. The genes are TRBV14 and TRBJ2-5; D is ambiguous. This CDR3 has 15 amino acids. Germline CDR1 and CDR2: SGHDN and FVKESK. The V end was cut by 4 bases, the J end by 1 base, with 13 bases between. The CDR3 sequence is CASSRYTAIQETQYF. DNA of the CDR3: TGTGCCAGCAGCCGCTACACAGCGATCCAAGAGACCCAGTACTTC.

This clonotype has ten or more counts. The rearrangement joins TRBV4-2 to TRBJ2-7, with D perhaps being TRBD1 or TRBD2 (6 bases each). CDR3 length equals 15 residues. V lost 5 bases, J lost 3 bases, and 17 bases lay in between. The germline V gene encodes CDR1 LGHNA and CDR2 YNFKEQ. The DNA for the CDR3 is TGTGCCAGCAGCTCCCACCCAGGGGAGGACTACGAGCAGTACTTC. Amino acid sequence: CASSSHPGEDYEQYF.

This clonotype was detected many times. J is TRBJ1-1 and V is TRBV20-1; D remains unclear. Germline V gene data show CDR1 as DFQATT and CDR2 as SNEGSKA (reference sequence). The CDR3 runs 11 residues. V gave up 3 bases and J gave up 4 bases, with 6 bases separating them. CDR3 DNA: TGCAGTGCTAGCTGGGGCACTGAAGCTTTCTTT. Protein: CSASWGTEAFF.

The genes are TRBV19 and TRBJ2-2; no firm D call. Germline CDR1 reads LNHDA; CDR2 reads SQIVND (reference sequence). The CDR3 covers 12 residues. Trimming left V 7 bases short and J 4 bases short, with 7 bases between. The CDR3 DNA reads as TGTGCCAGTAAATGGGGCACCGGGGAGCTGTTTTTT. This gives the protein CASKWGTGELFF.

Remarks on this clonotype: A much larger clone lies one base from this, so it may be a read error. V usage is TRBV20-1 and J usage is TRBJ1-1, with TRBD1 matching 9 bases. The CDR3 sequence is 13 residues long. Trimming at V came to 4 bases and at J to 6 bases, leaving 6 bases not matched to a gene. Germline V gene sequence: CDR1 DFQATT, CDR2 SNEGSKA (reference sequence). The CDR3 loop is CSATVTGGAEAFF. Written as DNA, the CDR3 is TGCAGTGCTACTGTGACAGGGGGGGCTGAAGCTTTCTTT.